The source of this T cell receptor (beta chain) is a study of vaccination effects on CD4 cells after COVID-19. Across the whole study: Sequencing in the ViraFEST assay came after antigen-specific CD4+ T cells had been expanded with viral peptide pools, which were used to stimulate PBMC. Every well got around 2 million PBMC, which were grown with around 11 IU/ml IL-2 and approximately 9.7 ug/ml peptides. Samples collected post-vaccine were obtained a median of 72 days after the second dose.

Clones were sequenced by immunoSEQ multiplex PCR, and TCRdb holds only the in-frame ones, with some missing. Among 70,000 or so clones, roughly four fifths were seen once, and the ten largest hold roughly 2%. The table lists this clone with a few counts. Its antigen is not known. The CDR3 totals 16 residues. The V and J ends lost 5 bases and 4 bases, in that order; junction bases with no gene match: 12. CDR1 SGHTA and CDR2 FQGNSA come from the germline V gene. Regarding the study as a whole: Clones that were induced by infection or by vaccine showed marked contraction late after vaccination.

Scientists isolated CD4+ T cells after an approximately 10-day culture period ended. Every participant took two doses of the BNT162b2 or mRNA-1273 vaccine. The sequence was collected from a human donor who received a COVID-19 vaccine. The V call is TRBV7-2, the J call TRBJ2-5, with 8 bases identical to TRBD1. This specimen was CD4+ T cells from PBMCs cultured without peptide, taken after COVID-19 vaccination. CDR3 nucleotide sequence: TGTGCCAGCAGCCCCTCGGGACAGGCGACTGGAGAGACCCAGTACTTC. Its protein is CASSPSGQATGETQYF. The entire variable domain, with the rest obtained from reference TRBV7-2 and TRBJ2-5, is as follows: GAGVSQSPSNKVTEKGKDVELRCDPISGHTALYWYRQSLGQGLEFLIYFQGNSAPDKSGLPSDRFSAERTGGSVSTLTIQRTQQEDSAVYLCASSPSGQATGETQYFGPGTRLLVL.